This TCR beta chain is from a study of blood T cell repertoires in COVID-19. Study-wide context: The samples span acute and convalescent COVID-19 from the United States, Italy and Spain.

Participant-given clinical history determined each cohort assignment. V lost 3 bases, J lost 5 bases, and 8 bases lay in between. Germline values: CDR1 SNHLY, CDR2 FYNNEI. This CDR3 has 13 amino acids. The repertoire was sequenced with immunoSEQ multiplex PCR; TCRdb's copy has only in-frame clones and lacks some. The data contain around 250,000 clones, less than 95% of them singletons. This chain connects TRBV2 to TRBJ2-1; no clear D. What was sequenced was PBMCs or T cells enriched from blood (not recorded which). The TCR was taken from a man aged 35-49 years who had been exposed to COVID-19. CDR3 residues: CASSDIRDNEQFF. In DNA form, the CDR3 reads TGTGCCAGCAGTGATATTCGGGACAATGAGCAGTTCTTC.